This T cell receptor beta chain was sequenced during a study of blood T cell repertoires in COVID-19. Only in-frame clones appear in the TCRdb table, and some are missing; sequencing was by immunoSEQ multiplex PCR. The data show roughly 140,000 clones, 81% seen once. V trimming: 1 base; J trimming: 4 bases; junction bases outside the gene matches: 6. Germline V gives CDR1 LGHDT, CDR2 YNNKEL (reference sequence). This CDR3 is built from 16 residues. This chain joins TRBV3-1 (or the pseudogene TRBV3-2) and TRBJ2-1, with 8 bases matching TRBD2. The sample taken for sequencing was peripheral blood. This receptor was taken from a human donor in a cohort sampled during active COVID-19. CDR3 nucleotide sequence: TGTGCCAGCAGCCAAGCCGGGGGGGGGATATACAATGAGCAGTTCTTC. It encodes CASSQAGGGIYNEQFF.